This entry lists 18 T cell receptor beta chains sequenced from one sample in a study of T cell changes during pregnancy in multiple sclerosis. Here immunoSEQ multiplex PCR was the method, and the copy in TCRdb shows in-frame clones only, minus some. The sample contains roughly 40,000 clones, more than 85% of which appear only once. This sample comprised CD4+ T cells from peripheral blood mononuclear cells, obtained in the second trimester of pregnancy. The source of these receptors is a female donor in good health, enrolled as a control in a pregnancy study.

The chain has TRBV20-1 and TRBJ1-2; D ambiguous. Germline values: CDR1 DFQATT, CDR2 SNEGSKA (reference sequence). This CDR3 is 11 amino acids long. V lost 2 bases to trimming and J lost 4 bases, with 5 bases between them. CDR3 loop: CSARMAYGYTF. The CDR3 bases are TGCAGTGCTAGAATGGCCTATGGCTACACCTTC.

The V call is TRBV4-3, the J call TRBJ2-5, with D possibly TRBD1 on 8 matching bases. The V and J ends lost 4 bases and 0 bases respectively, with 21 bases between them. This CDR3 has 18 amino acids. Per germline, CDR1 LGHNA and CDR2 YSLEER. CDR3 sequence (DNA): TGCGCCAGCAGCCGAACCTCGTACAGGGGGGGGTACCAAGAGACCCAGTACTTC. This gives the protein CASSRTSYRGGYQETQYF.

The chain uses TRBV27 and TRBJ2-1, with D tentatively TRBD2 (5 bases). CDR1 is MNHEY, CDR2 SMNVEV, per germline (reference sequence). This CDR3 is built from 13 residues. V lost 6 bases, J lost 8 bases, and 14 bases lay in between. Written as DNA, the CDR3 is TGTGCCAGCAGCTCCACTAGGGTCGATGAGCAGTTCTTC. It translates to CASSSTRVDEQFF.

This clone was seen a single time. The rearrangement joins TRBV29-1 to TRBJ1-2, with 9 bases identical to TRBD1. The CDR3 spans 13 residues. J was trimmed by 7 bases and V by 6 bases; bases with no gene match: 9. The germline gives CDR1 SQVTM, CDR2 ANQGSEA. CDR3 nucleotides: TGCAGCGTCGGGACACAACAGGGGGCTGGCTACACCTTC. Translating gives CSVGTQQGAGYTF.

The rearrangement joins TRBV5-4 to TRBJ1-2; TRBD1 is a possible D gene (6 bases). There are 14 residues in the CDR3. Germline CDR1 and CDR2: SGHNT and YYREEE (reference sequence). V was cut by 4 bases and J by 2 bases, with 12 bases left in between. Here the CDR3 reads CASSVPGQNYGYTF. CDR3 DNA: TGTGCCAGCAGCGTGCCGGGACAAAACTATGGCTACACCTTC.

This clone has just a few counts. This chain uses TRBV27 with TRBJ1-3, with no clear D. This CDR3 contains 16 residues. Germline V CDR1 and CDR2: MNHEY, SMNVEV (reference sequence). V lost 2 bases, J lost 3 bases, and 14 bases lay in between. The CDR3 region has the DNA TGTGCCAGCAGTTTAAGACAAGGACTAGGTGGAAACACCATATATTTT. It specifies CASSLRQGLGGNTIYF.

The rearrangement uses TRBV9 and TRBJ1-4, with TRBD1 matching 9 bases. The germline CDR1 and CDR2 sequences are SGDLS and YYNGEE. The CDR3 covers 14 residues. Trimming at V came to 4 bases and at J to 8 bases, leaving 6 bases not matched to a gene. CDR3 sequence reads: CASSSGQGGEKLFF. As DNA, the CDR3 is TGTGCCAGCAGCTCGGGACAGGGCGGCGAAAAACTGTTTTTT.

The rearrangement uses TRBV28 and TRBJ2-1; no firm D call. The V and J ends lost 6 bases and 8 bases respectively, with 11 bases between them. Per germline, CDR1 MDHEN and CDR2 SYDVKM. The CDR3 is 12 residues long. The CDR3 nucleotides are TGTGCCAGCAGCCCCTCCGTCTATGAGCAGTTCTTC. This codes for CASSPSVYEQFF. Based on the CDR3 plus reference TRBV28 and TRBJ2-1, the full variable domain is DVKVTQSSRYLVKRTGEKVFLECVQDMDHENMFWYRQDPGLGLRLIYFSYDVKMKEKGDIPEGYSVSREKKERFSLILESASTNQTSMYLCASSPSVYEQFFGPGTRLTVL.

This sequence joins TRBV7-3 and TRBJ2-1, with D perhaps TRBD1 (5 bases). The CDR3 is made up of 15 amino acids. V gave up 2 bases and J gave up 8 bases, with 16 bases separating them. Germline V lookup: CDR1 SGHTA, CDR2 FQGTGA. CDR3 DNA sequence: TGTGCCAGCAGCTTAGGTGGCAGGGCCCTTTATGAGCAGTTCTTC. Translation: CASSLGGRALYEQFF.

V usage is TRBV7-9 and J usage is TRBJ2-7; 10 bases are shared with TRBD1. This CDR3 region has 16 residues. CDR1 is SEHNR, CDR2 FQNEAQ, per germline (reference sequence). J lost 3 bases, V lost 3 bases, and 8 bases had no gene match. Here the CDR3 reads CASSLTPGTGVYEQYF. DNA of the CDR3: TGTGCCAGCAGCTTGACCCCCGGGACAGGGGTCTACGAGCAGTACTTC.

The chain recombines TRBV10-3 with TRBJ2-5, with TRBD1 identical over 7 bases. The length of the CDR3 is 13 residues. Germline CDR1 is ENHRY and CDR2 is SYGVKD. V was pared by 6 bases and J by 3 bases, with 4 bases of the junction left unmatched. The CDR3 spells CAIRPGQKETQYF. CDR3 coding DNA: TGTGCCATCAGACCGGGACAGAAAGAGACCCAGTACTTC.

The gene calls are TRBV2 and TRBJ2-5; 8 positions match TRBD1. The CDR3 is 12 residues long. J gave up 5 bases and V 6 bases, and 2 bases lay outside the gene matches. CDR1 and CDR2 (germline): SNHLY, FYNNEI. The CDR3 here is CASSDRGETQYF. CDR3 bases: TGTGCCAGCAGCGACAGGGGTGAGACCCAGTACTTC.

This chain links TRBV11-2 with TRBJ1-1; a weak D match, TRBD1 (6 bases). The CDR3 length is 14 residues. V lost 5 bases to trimming and J lost 1 base, with 11 bases between them. The germline V gene has CDR1 SGHAT and CDR2 FQNNGV. CDR3 coding DNA: TGTGCCAGCAGCCCAGGGGAAGCGAACACTGAAGCTTTCTTT. Its translation is CASSPGEANTEAFF.

The gene calls are TRBV28 and TRBJ1-2; D is perhaps TRBD1 (6 bases). In germline, CDR1 is MDHEN, CDR2 SYDVKM. The CDR3 extends over 13 amino acids. V dropped 8 bases and J dropped 6 bases, with 16 bases sitting between them. CDR3 sequence reads: CASGWWGRDGYTF. Here the CDR3 DNA reads TGTGCCAGCGGATGGTGGGGGCGGGATGGCTACACCTTC.

V usage is TRBV18 and J usage is TRBJ2-4; 9 nucleotides line up with TRBD2. The trim removed 3 bases at V and 5 bases at J, leaving 8 bases unmatched. The CDR3 is made up of 16 amino acids. Germline CDR1 reads KGHSH; CDR2 reads LQKENI. CDR3 in amino acids: CASSPVAGGPENIQYF. The CDR3 DNA follows: TGTGCCAGCTCACCCGTGGCGGGGGGGCCCGAAAACATTCAGTACTTC.

The gene calls are TRBV7-9 and TRBJ2-7; TRBD1 matches at 10 bases. The CDR3 has 16 amino acids. Per germline, CDR1 SEHNR and CDR2 FQNEAQ (reference sequence). Trimming cost V 5 bases and J 6 bases; bases outside gene matches: 13. CDR3 loop: CASSIGRGTGVSEQYF. Here the CDR3 DNA reads TGTGCCAGCAGCATAGGCCGGGGGACAGGGGTATCCGAGCAGTACTTC.

The chain recombines TRBV15 with TRBJ2-1, with 13 bases matching TRBD2. This CDR3 has 16 residues. V trimming: 3 bases; J trimming: 8 bases; junction bases outside the gene matches: 7. Germline V gene lookup returns CDR1 LNHNV and CDR2 YYDKDF (reference sequence). The CDR3 DNA reads as TGTGCCACCAGCAGGCAGGGACTAGCGGGGTCGGATGAGCAGTTCTTC. It yields the protein CATSRQGLAGSDEQFF.

V and J are TRBV9 and TRBJ2-5; the match to TRBD1 covers 7 bases. With V trimmed by 3 bases and J by 1 base, 9 bases remained unmatched. The CDR3 has 16 residues. The V gene's germline CDR1 is SGDLS and CDR2 YYNGEE. The CDR3 nucleotides are TGTGCCAGCAGCGCAGCCGGGACAGCCCGCCAAGAGACCCAGTACTTC. Translation: CASSAAGTARQETQYF. The full variable domain, with the rest looked up from reference TRBV9 and TRBJ2-5, is DSGVTQTPKHLITATGQRVTLRCSPRSGDLSVYWYQQSLDQGLQFLIQYYNGEERAKGNILERFSAQQFPDLHSELNLSSLELGDSALYFCASSAAGTARQETQYFGPGTRLLVL.